The 8 T cell receptor beta chains below were found in one sample sequenced in a study of T cells after yellow fever vaccination. TCRdb fed the 5' RACE reads into MiXCR, producing one record per CDR3 protein. The table has roughly 150,000 distinct CDR3 sequences, 5% to 8% seen once. Sequenced material: CD4+ T cells sorted from PBMCs, taken 10 days after the yellow fever booster vaccination. These receptors were obtained from a man aged 25 to 45 who received the YFV17D yellow fever vaccine.

The rearrangement links TRBV11-2 to TRBJ1-2; D is uncertain. The CDR3 contains 16 residues. Germline V lookup: CDR1 SGHAT, CDR2 FQNNGV. The V end was cut by 0 bases, the J end by 4 bases, with 15 bases between. This chain's CDR3 is CASSLESRSPIYGYTF. The CDR3 bases are TGTGCCAGCAGCTTAGAGTCCAGGTCCCCTATCTATGGCTACACCTTC. Full variable domain (outside the CDR3, taken from reference TRBV11-2 and TRBJ1-2): EAGVAQSPRYKIIEKRQSVAFWCNPISGHATLYWYQQILGQGPKLLIQFQNNGVVDDSQLPKDRFSAERLKGVDSTLKIQPAKLEDSAVYLCASSLESRSPIYGYTFGSGTRLTVV.

This clonotype was picked up many times. J is TRBJ2-1 and V is TRBV5-1; possibly TRBD2 for D (6 bases). The CDR3 length is 15 residues. From germline, CDR1 is SGHRS and CDR2 YFSETQ. The V gene lost 0 bases and the J gene lost 3 bases, with 10 bases spanning the gap. The CDR3 DNA sequence: TGCGCCAGCAGCTTGGATCTCGGGAGCTACAATGAGCAGTTCTTC. Protein: CASSLDLGSYNEQFF.

This clonotype was observed many times. This chain connects TRBV2 to TRBJ2-3, with 8 nucleotides matching TRBD2. The germline V gene encodes CDR1 SNHLY and CDR2 FYNNEI. There are 14 residues in the CDR3. Trimming removed 4 bases from V and 6 bases from J; junction bases left unmatched: 6. This CDR3 is CASSVREGLDTQYF. CDR3 sequence (DNA): TGTGCCAGCAGTGTTCGGGAGGGCCTGGATACGCAGTATTTT.

The V gene is TRBV20-1, the J gene TRBJ2-1, with TRBD2 matching over 12 bases. The CDR3 consists of 17 residues. Looked up from germline, CDR1 is DFQATT and CDR2 is SNEGSKA (reference sequence). The trim removed 5 bases at V and 2 bases at J, leaving 10 bases unmatched. The CDR3 sequence is CSAPGPRTSGAYNEQFF. CDR3 DNA: TGCAGTGCTCCGGGACCGAGGACTAGCGGGGCCTACAATGAGCAGTTCTTC.

This clonotype appeared many times. The chain joins TRBV20-1 to TRBJ2-7; weak D call: TRBD2 (6 bases). Trimming removed 7 bases at V and 2 bases at J, with 12 bases between. Germline CDR1 reads DFQATT; CDR2 reads SNEGSKA (reference sequence). CDR3 size: 12 residues. The chain's CDR3 is CSGTGETYEQYF. Written as DNA, the CDR3 is TGCAGTGGGACGGGGGAAACCTACGAGCAGTACTTC.

CDR3 DNA: TGCAGTGCCCCGGACAGGGTTAATGAAAAACTGTTTTTT. It codes for CSAPDRVNEKLFF. The chain is built from TRBV20-1 and TRBJ1-4, with 8 positions matching TRBD1. The CDR3 spans 13 residues. V lost 6 bases and J lost 4; bases outside the gene matches: 4. The germline V gene encodes CDR1 DFQATT and CDR2 SNEGSKA (reference sequence).

This clonotype has at least ten counts. The chain carries TRBV30 and TRBJ2-2, with D perhaps matching TRBD1 or TRBD2 (5 bases each). CDR1 and CDR2 from the germline V gene are GTSNPN and SVGIG (reference sequence). CDR3 length equals 12 residues. Trimming shortened V by 4 bases and J by 6 bases, and 9 bases separated the two germline ends. DNA of the CDR3: TGTGCCTGGAATTTGGGGGCCGGGGAGCTGTTTTTT. This translates into CAWNLGAGELFF.

This clonotype was seen many times. V and J are TRBV11-2 and TRBJ2-5; 7 bases map to TRBD1. V was pared by 5 bases and J by 5 bases, with 11 bases of the junction left unmatched. The CDR3 has 15 amino acids. Germline lookup yields CDR1 SGHAT and CDR2 FQNNGV. The CDR3: CASSPRQGIGETQYF. In DNA form, the CDR3 reads TGTGCCAGCAGCCCACGACAGGGAATCGGTGAGACCCAGTACTTC.